This T cell receptor beta chain was documented in a study of T cell repertoires in cytomegalovirus infection. On the study more broadly: Public TCR beta signatures indicated both CMV infection and matching HLA type.

TCRdb ran MiXCR on the reads and lists one entry per CDR3 protein. The top ten clones hold roughly 10% of a sample with 450,000 to 600,000 distinct CDR3 sequences, around 11% of them seen once. Overall study findings and caveats: The response measured ex vivo was dominated by TCR beta clonotypes (HLA-C-restricted and CMV-specific). The cumulative frequency of public TCR beta families identified carriers of CMV plus the relevant HLA.

The table lists this clonotype with a few counts. Its specificity is not known. Trimming left V 4 bases short and J 3 bases short, with 13 bases between. This CDR3 is 14 amino acids long. The germline CDR1 and CDR2 sequences are SGHRS and YFSETQ. The receptor comes from a human donor in good health (CMV status not recorded). Some clones in this sample may be carry-over from other donors' samples. This rearrangement joins TRBV5-1 to TRBJ1-2, with D tentatively TRBD1 (5 bases). Sample: PBMCs. The DNA of the CDR3 is TGCGCCAGCAGCGTGTCCGGGACCGACTATGGCTACACCTTC. This sequence encodes CASSVSGTDYGYTF. Complete variable domain (other parts from reference TRBV5-1 and TRBJ1-2): KAGVTQTPRYLIKTRGQQVTLSCSPISGHRSVSWYQQTPGQGLQFLFEYFSETQRNKGNFPGRFSGRQFSNSRSEMNVSTLELGDSALYLCASSVSGTDYGYTFGSGTRLTVV.